This T cell receptor (beta chain) was sequenced during a study of T cells in Graves' hyperthyroidism and ophthalmopathy (dated by TCRdb to the late 2010s). In the study overall: Peripheral blood was collected at initial diagnosis, before any treatment. Thyroid tissue and blood T-cell repertoires from over 5 Graves' hyperthyroidism patients were also compared in the study. Whether ophthalmopathy could be predicted prospectively was tested in an independent validation cohort made up of about 20 hyperthyroidism patients plus 17 patients who later progressed to ophthalmopathy. After blood sampling, hyperthyroidism patients were treated with methimazole at a starting dose of 30 mg daily, and ophthalmopathy patients were treated with high-dose intravenous methylprednisolone. The paper reports TCR Vbeta CDR3 sequencing of over 120 peripheral blood samples: approximately 43 ophthalmopathy, fewer than 80 hyperthyroidism and around 17 progressor patients. TCR V-J signatures able to tell the groups apart were searched for in a discovery cohort of 100 patients, of whom around 42 had Graves' ophthalmopathy and 57 had stable Graves' hyperthyroidism. The 90 or so discovery patients were randomly split 7:3 into training and test sets. Study-wide conclusions, independent of this receptor: In validation, the model predicted progression to ophthalmopathy with approximately 71% sensitivity and roughly 75% specificity, a median of about six months before onset. Most expanded thyroid clonotypes (frequency above 0.001) were also detected in blood, a finding suggesting that blood repertoires may reflect thyroid immune responses. A 13 V-J signature model separated ophthalmopathy from stable hyperthyroidism, with approximately 86% sensitivity and roughly 84% specificity in cross-validation and 80%/75% in testing. No statistical method was used to set the sample size in advance, and investigators knew the group allocation.

Hyperthyroidism patients were aged 18 to 65 years and newly diagnosed, with disease duration of less than 2 months. Patients with uncontrolled infections, other autoimmune diseases, pregnancy or lactation were excluded. Diagnoses were established on the basis of clinical symptoms, serum thyroxine and TRAb, thyroid ultrasound, and orbital computed tomography. Blood from progressor patients was collected at the time of first diagnosis with hyperthyroidism, before any ophthalmopathy symptoms had appeared. Ficoll-Paque density gradient centrifugation was used to isolate PBMCs from around 10 ml of fresh peripheral blood. Progressor patients were first diagnosed with Graves' hyperthyroidism and then developed ophthalmopathy during follow-up. Total RNA was extracted using Trizol reagent, and RNA quality was assessed on an Agilent 2100 Bioanalyzer. The TCR beta CDR3 regions were amplified from RNA transcripts. A first-round RT-PCR of the TCR CDR3 used the HTBI primer set with the Qiagen OneStep RT-PCR kit. Libraries were constructed in a second round of multiplex PCR, after which size selection and purification were performed. Libraries were sequenced paired-end with 100 bp reads on an Illumina HiSeq2000. As for the authors' bioinformatics: SOAPnuke was used to process the raw data, with reads discarded if the reads contained adapters or uncalled bases, had a mean Phred below 15, or lacked an exact constant-primer or identifier match. COPE v1.2.5 was used to merge the high-quality paired reads, and each unique nucleotide sequence was defined as a clonotype. MiTCR v1.1 was used to align clonotypes to the IMGT TRBV, TRBD and TRBJ reference segments. Only V-J combinations with frequency above 0.0001, covering 99.2% of repertoires, were analysed. A TCS score was defined as the ratio between F50 (clonal expansion) and ExV (chaos), using BLOSUM62-based TCRdist between CDR3 peptides within each V-J. Welch's t-statistics and random forest reduced just over 500 V-J features to 13, which were used in a naive Bayes classifier (R e1071). TCRdb passed the public sequencing reads through fastp at Q25 and MiXCR, retaining productive beta sequences. Each record represents a unique CDR3 protein, reported with the most common genes and DNA among its rows. The V and J calls were not made by the authors but by TCRdb's processing. The sample includes approximately 32,000 distinct CDR3 sequences, with 49% observed a single time. The ten largest make up 5.5% to 8% of the sample.

A note on this clonotype: Its binding antigen is unknown. Base-call qualities are not available, and no considerably larger clone is one nucleotide away.

This receptor was identified in a woman in her 50s with Graves' hyperthyroidism that later progressed to Graves' ophthalmopathy. Sequenced sample: blood.

For the CDR3, the sequence is CASSLEGGYEQYF. The DNA sequence is given as TGTGCCAGCAGCTTGGAAGGGGGCTACGAGCAGTACTTC. The chain is made from TRBV7-8 and TRBJ2-7, with TRBD1 tentatively as D gene (6 bases match). Trimming at the junction amounts to 3 bases on V and 3 bases on J, and the germline ends lie 9 bases apart. Looking up the germline V gene yields CDR1 SGHVS and CDR2 FQNEAQ. The CDR3 spans 13 residues, from the cysteine through the phenylalanine. Only the CDR3 DNA is retained, 39 bases long and in frame from the first base.